One sample yielded the 18 T cell receptor beta chains listed below, sequenced in a study of chemoradiotherapy in HPV16-positive cancers (dated by TCRdb to 2021 to 2024). The protocol used for the library was the immunoSEQ multiplex PCR assay. Here the immuneACCESS table is served through TCRdb, limited to in-frame sequences with V and J called. Missing clones are a known gap in these copies; in checked studies unresolved V genes cover under half, and the rest lacks a known reason. The sample table contains about 33,000 clones; only one count was recorded for about 85% of them. The ten top clones hold 2.1% of the sample. This sample comprised blood, obtained from a patient who underwent chemoradiotherapy. Receptors were obtained from a human donor with HPV-associated anogenital cancer.

The chain couples TRBV7-9 to TRBJ1-3; no firm D call. The CDR3 is made up of 14 amino acids. Germline V gene sequence: CDR1 SEHNR, CDR2 FQNEAQ (reference sequence). V shed 5 bases and J shed 4 bases, with 12 bases lying between them. CDR3 in amino acids: CASSPRPAGNTIYF. DNA of the CDR3: TGTGCCAGCAGCCCGAGGCCGGCCGGAAACACCATATATTTT.

In the case of this clone: Other nucleotide sequences in the sample specify the same CDR3. The chain links TRBV5-5 to TRBJ1-5, with 7 bases that match TRBD1. Trimming took 0 bases from V and 7 from J; bases not matched to a gene: 4. The CDR3 covers 14 residues. CDR1 and CDR2 from the germline V gene are SGHKS and YYEKEE (reference sequence). CDR3 residues: CASSLEGGGQPQHF. Written as DNA, the CDR3 is TGTGCCAGCAGCTTGGAAGGGGGCGGGCAGCCCCAGCATTTT.

The CDR3, as DNA: TGTGCCAGCAGTGGGAGGGCCCATCCTAGTGAAAAACTGTTTTTT. Residues: CASSGRAHPSEKLFF. The chain joins TRBV2 to TRBJ1-4; no reliable D call. This CDR3 spans 15 amino acids. With 4 bases removed from V and 7 bases from J, the gap between germline ends came to 16 bases. CDR1 and CDR2 from the germline V gene are SNHLY and FYNNEI.

V and J are TRBV7-2 and TRBJ1-6; D is unresolved. This CDR3 has 19 residues. Germline V gene lookup returns CDR1 SGHTA and CDR2 FQGNSA. The V end lost 1 base, the J end lost 1 base, and 17 bases lay between the germline ends. The CDR3 DNA follows: TGTGCCAGCAGCTTAGGAGGTGCCGGGATATTTTCCTATAATTCACCCCTCCACTTT. This codes for CASSLGGAGIFSYNSPLHF.

This clone was found a few times. The chain recombines TRBV7-2 with TRBJ2-3; D remains unclear. Germline V gene sequence: CDR1 SGHTA, CDR2 FQGNSA. V dropped 5 bases and J dropped 5 bases, with 11 bases sitting between them. The CDR3 has 13 residues. CDR3 in DNA: TGTGCCAGCAGCCCTCTCTTAGGAGATACGCAGTATTTT. Amino acid sequence: CASSPLLGDTQYF.

The CDR3, as DNA: TGTGCCAGCAGTCTTAGCGGGGGGGAGAGAAATGAGCAGTTCTTC. This translates into CASSLSGGERNEQFF. This rearrangement joins TRBV11-3 to TRBJ2-1; TRBD2 matches at 11 bases. In germline, CDR1 is SGHNT, CDR2 YENEEA. The CDR3 length is 15 residues. Trimming removed 6 bases from V and 7 bases from J; junction bases left unmatched: 8. The variable domain in full, with the rest retrieved from reference TRBV11-3 and TRBJ2-1, is EAGVVQSPRYKIIEKKQPVAFWCNPISGHNTLYWYLQNLGQGPELLIRYENEEAVDDSQLPKDRFSAERLKGVDSTLKIQPAELGDSAVYLCASSLSGGERNEQFFGPGTRLTVL.

This clone was recorded a few times. This rearrangement joins TRBV19 to TRBJ1-6; TRBD1 might be the D (5 bases). Between the trimmed V and J ends, which lost 5 bases and 5 bases, there was a span of 16 bases. CDR1 is LNHDA, CDR2 SQIVND, per germline (reference sequence). The CDR3 is 16 residues long. The CDR3 DNA reads as TGTGCCAGTAGTTCTAGGCAGGGTTGGAATAATTCACCCCTCCACTTT. Amino acids: CASSSRQGWNNSPLHF.

CDR3 sequence reads: CASSHLGLETQYF. The CDR3 DNA follows: TGTGCCAGCAGCCATCTAGGGCTGGAGACCCAGTACTTC. The chain joins TRBV14 to TRBJ2-5, with D unclear. The CDR3 spans 13 residues. The V gene's germline CDR1 is SGHDN and CDR2 FVKESK. The V gene lost 3 bases and the J gene lost 5 bases, with 10 bases spanning the gap.

The gene calls are TRBV5-4 and TRBJ2-1; no clear D gene. The germline V gene encodes CDR1 SGHNT and CDR2 YYREEE (reference sequence). This CDR3 is 15 amino acids long. V dropped 1 base and J dropped 5 bases, with 13 bases sitting between them. The CDR3 nucleotides are TGTGCCAGCAGCTTGAGCCTAGTGGGGAACAATGAGCAGTTCTTC. As protein: CASSLSLVGNNEQFF.

V usage is TRBV19 and J usage is TRBJ2-1, with a tentative D call TRBD2 (6 bases). Germline V gives CDR1 LNHDA, CDR2 SQIVND (reference sequence). The CDR3 consists of 17 residues. The V end lost 0 bases, the J end lost 8 bases, and 20 bases lay between the germline ends. CDR3 region: CASSIDPAGWQEDEQFF. The CDR3 DNA is TGTGCCAGTAGTATAGACCCGGCGGGATGGCAGGAGGATGAGCAGTTCTTC.

This clone is a singleton in its sample. The chain combines TRBV6-5 with TRBJ1-1; unclear D gene. In germline, CDR1 is MNHEY, CDR2 SVGAGI. The ends were cut back, 1 base at V and 6 bases at J, with 6 bases in the middle. The CDR3 length is 12 residues. The CDR3 bases are TGTGCCAGCAGTTACTACGGGGCTGAAGCTTTCTTT. This sequence encodes CASSYYGAEAFF.

This sequence joins TRBV19 and TRBJ2-2; no clear D gene. There are 14 residues in the CDR3. Germline V gives CDR1 LNHDA, CDR2 SQIVND (reference sequence). The V and J ends lost 3 bases and 2 bases respectively, with 7 bases between them. The CDR3 loop reads CASSISRNTGELFF. In DNA, the CDR3 is TGTGCCAGTAGTATCTCCAGAAACACCGGGGAGCTGTTTTTT.

This chain uses TRBV15 with TRBJ1-5; weak D call: TRBD1 (5 bases). The V end was cut by 0 bases, the J end by 8 bases, with 17 bases between. The CDR3 is 16 residues long. Germline CDR1 and CDR2: LNHNV and YYDKDF (reference sequence). CDR3 DNA sequence: TGTGCCACCAGCAGAGAAAGGGGATTGGGTTCGAAGCCCCAGCATTTT. Encoded protein: CATSRERGLGSKPQHF.

The chain couples TRBV7-9 to TRBJ2-2, with 9 bases identical to TRBD1. Germline V gene lookup returns CDR1 SEHNR and CDR2 FQNEAQ (reference sequence). The CDR3 has 15 residues. After removal of 1 base from V and 5 bases from J, the junction contained 2 bases not matched to a gene. CDR3 protein: CASSLVGTGTGELFF. The CDR3 bases are TGTGCCAGCAGCTTAGTAGGGACAGGGACCGGGGAGCTGTTTTTT.

The chain joins TRBV10-3 to TRBJ2-6; unclear D gene. The CDR3 is 13 residues long. Germline CDR1 reads ENHRY; CDR2 reads SYGVKD. The V gene lost 4 bases and the J gene lost 0 bases, with 1 base spanning the gap. Here the CDR3 reads CAISGSGANVLTF. For the CDR3, the DNA is TGTGCCATCAGTGGCTCTGGGGCCAACGTCCTGACTTTC.

The chain carries TRBV14 and TRBJ2-6, with 9 bases aligning to TRBD1. The length of the CDR3 is 20 residues. Germline V gene sequence: CDR1 SGHDN, CDR2 FVKESK. Unmatched junction bases numbered 11, after V lost 0 bases and J lost 2 bases. CDR3 in DNA: TGTGCCAGCAGCCAAGATAATAGGACAGGGGTCAAAGCTGGGGCCAACGTCCTGACTTTC. Residues: CASSQDNRTGVKAGANVLTF.

This clone was seen only once. The J gene is TRBJ1-2, the V gene TRBV9; a weak D match, TRBD1 (5 bases). V lost 6 bases, J lost 7 bases, and 16 bases lay in between. CDR1 is SGDLS, CDR2 YYNGEE, per germline. CDR3 size: 13 residues. The CDR3 region is CASNPGGGAGYTF. The DNA for the CDR3 is TGTGCCAGCAACCCCGGTGGAGGGGCTGGCTACACCTTC.

This clone was seen just once. The chain is built from TRBV4-3 and TRBJ2-2, with D perhaps being TRBD1 or TRBD2 (6 bases each). The CDR3 is 16 residues long. Germline lookup yields CDR1 LGHNA and CDR2 YSLEER. The V end was cut by 2 bases, the J end by 6 bases, with 16 bases between. The DNA for the CDR3 is TGCGCCAGCAGCCAATATCTCAGGGGAGGCTCCGGGGAGCTGTTTTTT. It encodes CASSQYLRGGSGELFF.